This T cell receptor (beta chain) was observed in a study of PD-L1 blockade in urothelial cancer. This CDR3 has 12 amino acids. The germline gives CDR1 MDHEN, CDR2 SYDVKM. V was pared by 6 bases and J by 5 bases, with 7 bases between. This table comes from immunoSEQ multiplex PCR, and its TCRdb copy is limited to in-frame clones, with some not included. The repertoire includes 130,000 or so clones, roughly 80% of them detected once, and about 2.9% sits in the top ten. Noted time point: pretreatment peripheral blood. The TCR originated in a man over 45 with urothelial cancer. The J gene is TRBJ1-4, the V gene TRBV28; no definite D call. The material was PBMCs, obtained around atezolizumab (anti-PD-L1) treatment. The DNA of the CDR3 is TGTGCCAGCAGGGAGATGAATGAAAAACTGTTTTTT. Encoded protein: CASREMNEKLFF.